The next 5 T cell receptor beta chains were all read from a single sample in a study of T-cell memory formation after mild COVID-19. Each CDR3 protein is one row after TCRdb ran MiXCR on the 5' RACE reads. Among around 140,000 distinct CDR3 sequences listed, approximately 21% were seen once. The sample comprised PBMCs or a T cell subset sorted from them (not recorded which). The receptor source for this set is an adult woman who had mild COVID-19 (a few samples of this study predate the infection). Cell type and time point are not known.

This clonotype was seen more than once but under ten times. The chain recombines TRBV20-1 with TRBJ2-7, with TRBD2 matching over 8 bases. The germline V gene has CDR1 DFQATT and CDR2 SNEGSKA (reference sequence). V dropped 3 bases and J dropped 2; count of bases not matched to a gene: 9. The CDR3 runs 15 residues. CDR3 DNA: TGCAGTGCTAGGGCCTCGGGGGGGCTCACCTACGAGCAGTACTTC. The encoded protein is CSARASGGLTYEQYF.

This rearrangement joins TRBV6-5 to TRBJ1-2; 7 positions agree with TRBD1. V was clipped by 6 bases and J by 3 bases; unmatched bases: 4. Germline V gene data show CDR1 as MNHEY and CDR2 as SVGAGI. This CDR3 region has 13 residues. The CDR3 nucleotides read TGTGCCAGCAGAAAAACAGGGGACTATGGCTACACCTTC. It encodes CASRKTGDYGYTF.

The sample holds a few counts of this clonotype. The chain couples TRBV20-1 to TRBJ1-2; 9 positions agree with TRBD1. Germline assignment: CDR1 DFQATT and CDR2 SNEGSKA (reference sequence). The V segment lost 1 base and the J segment 5 bases; nucleotides outside the gene matches: 2. CDR3 length: 13 residues. CDR3 residues: CSARAGQGYGYTF. The CDR3 nucleotides are TGCAGTGCTAGAGCGGGACAGGGATATGGCTACACCTTC.

This chain connects TRBV19 to TRBJ2-2; tentatively, D is TRBD2 (6 bases). The germline CDR1 and CDR2 sequences are LNHDA and SQIVND (reference sequence). V lost 5 bases and J 2 bases, leaving 12 bases between the germline ends. The CDR3 loop spans 15 amino acids. The CDR3 coding sequence is TGTGCCAGTAGTCTGACTAGGATCAACACCGGGGAGCTGTTTTTT. It specifies CASSLTRINTGELFF.

V and J are TRBV12-3 or TRBV12-4 and TRBJ2-2, with 14 bases matching TRBD2. The ends lost 5 bases at V and 2 bases at J; junction bases unmatched: 13. The CDR3 has 20 residues. CDR3: CASSPNPFGLAGGNTGELFF. The CDR3 nucleotides are TGTGCCAGCAGTCCCAACCCCTTCGGACTAGCGGGAGGCAACACCGGGGAGCTGTTTTTT.